A single T cell receptor beta chain is shown here with its context. Its antigen is currently unknown. TCRdb reprocessed the 5' RACE reads with MiXCR, giving one entry per CDR3 protein. The table has approximately 570,000 distinct CDR3 sequences, over 15% seen once. V lost 0 bases and J lost 1, with 18 bases in between. The length of the CDR3 is 17 residues. The germline gives CDR1 DFQATT, CDR2 SNEGSKA (reference sequence). The data originate from a study of T-cell memory formation after mild COVID-19. The study's findings and limits: Pre-infection memory showed some responding clones, and this suggested that cross-reactive memory joined.

The sequence was obtained from an adult woman who had mild COVID-19 (a few samples of this study predate the infection). Cell type and time point are not known. The rearrangement links TRBV20-1 to TRBJ2-5, with a possible D match to TRBD2 (6 bases). Sequenced input: PBMCs or a T cell subset sorted from them (not recorded which). The CDR3 region is CSARDGSGGVIQETQYF. The CDR3 DNA is TGCAGTGCTAGAGATGGGTCCGGCGGGGTGATCCAAGAGACCCAGTACTTC.